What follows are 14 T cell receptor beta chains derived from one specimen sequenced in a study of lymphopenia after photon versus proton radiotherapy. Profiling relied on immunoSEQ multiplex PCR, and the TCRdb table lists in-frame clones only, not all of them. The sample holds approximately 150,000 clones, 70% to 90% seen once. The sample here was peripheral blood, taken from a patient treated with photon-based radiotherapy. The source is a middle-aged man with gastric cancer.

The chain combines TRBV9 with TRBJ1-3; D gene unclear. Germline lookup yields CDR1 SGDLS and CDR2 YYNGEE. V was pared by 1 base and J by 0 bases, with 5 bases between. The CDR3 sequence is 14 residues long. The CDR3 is CASSVTYSGNTIYF. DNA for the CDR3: TGTGCCAGCAGCGTAACTTACTCTGGAAACACCATATATTTT.

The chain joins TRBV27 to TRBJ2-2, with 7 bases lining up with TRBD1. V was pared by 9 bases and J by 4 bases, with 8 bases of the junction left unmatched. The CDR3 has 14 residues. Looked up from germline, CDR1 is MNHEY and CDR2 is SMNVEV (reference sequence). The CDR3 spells CASTDRVFTGELFF. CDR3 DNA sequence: TGTGCCAGTACCGACAGGGTGTTCACCGGGGAGCTGTTTTTT.

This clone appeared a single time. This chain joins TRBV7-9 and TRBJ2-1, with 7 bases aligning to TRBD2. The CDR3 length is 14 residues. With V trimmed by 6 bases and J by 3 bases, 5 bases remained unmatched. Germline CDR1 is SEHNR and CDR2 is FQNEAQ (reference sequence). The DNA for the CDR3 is TGTGCCAGCAGAAACCAGCGGGACTACAATGAGCAGTTCTTC. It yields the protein CASRNQRDYNEQFF.

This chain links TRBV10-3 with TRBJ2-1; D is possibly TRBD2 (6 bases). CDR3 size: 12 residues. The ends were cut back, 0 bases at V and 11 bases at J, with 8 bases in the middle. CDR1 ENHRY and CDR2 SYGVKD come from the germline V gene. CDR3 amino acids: CAISESGTQQFF. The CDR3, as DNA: TGTGCCATCAGTGAGTCTGGGACTCAGCAGTTCTTC.

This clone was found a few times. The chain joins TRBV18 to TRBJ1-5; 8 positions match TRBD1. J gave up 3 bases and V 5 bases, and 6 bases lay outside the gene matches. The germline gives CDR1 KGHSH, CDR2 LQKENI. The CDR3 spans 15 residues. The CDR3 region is CASSDDRGSNQPQHF. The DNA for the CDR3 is TGTGCCAGCTCAGATGACAGGGGTTCCAATCAGCCCCAGCATTTT. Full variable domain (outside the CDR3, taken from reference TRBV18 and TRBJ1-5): NAGVMQNPRHLVRRRGQEARLRCSPMKGHSHVYWYRQLPEEGLKFMVYLQKENIIDESGMPKERFSAEFPKEGPSILRIQQVVRGDSAAYFCASSDDRGSNQPQHFGDGTRLSIL.

The CDR3 loop is CASSLDGYGYTF. The DNA of the CDR3 is TGTGCCAGCAGTTTGGATGGGTATGGCTACACCTTC. This chain joins TRBV28 and TRBJ1-2; D gene ambiguous. CDR1 is MDHEN and CDR2 is SYDVKM in the germline V gene. Trimming took 3 bases from V and 5 from J, leaving 7 bases between them. The CDR3 is 12 residues long.

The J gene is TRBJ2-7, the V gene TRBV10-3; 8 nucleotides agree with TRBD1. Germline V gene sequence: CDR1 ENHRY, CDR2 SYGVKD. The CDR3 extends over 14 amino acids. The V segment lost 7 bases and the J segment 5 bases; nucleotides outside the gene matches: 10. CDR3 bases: TGTGCCATCATGTCCGGGACAGGAGCCGACGAGCAGTACTTC. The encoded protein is CAIMSGTGADEQYF.

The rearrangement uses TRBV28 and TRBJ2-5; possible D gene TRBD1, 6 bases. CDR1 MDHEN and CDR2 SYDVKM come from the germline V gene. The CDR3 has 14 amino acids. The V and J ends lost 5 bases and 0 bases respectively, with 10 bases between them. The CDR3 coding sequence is TGTGCCAGCAGTCTCTGGGACAACCAAGAGACCCAGTACTTC. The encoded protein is CASSLWDNQETQYF. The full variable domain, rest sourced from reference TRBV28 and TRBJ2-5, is DVKVTQSSRYLVKRTGEKVFLECVQDMDHENMFWYRQDPGLGLRLIYFSYDVKMKEKGDIPEGYSVSREKKERFSLILESASTNQTSMYLCASSLWDNQETQYFGPGTRLLVL.

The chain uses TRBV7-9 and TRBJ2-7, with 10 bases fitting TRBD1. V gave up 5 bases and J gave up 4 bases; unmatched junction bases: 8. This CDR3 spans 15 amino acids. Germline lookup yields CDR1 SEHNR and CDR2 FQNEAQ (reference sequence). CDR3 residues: CASSPPGQGIYEQYF. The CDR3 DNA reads TGTGCCAGCAGCCCACCGGGACAGGGGATTTACGAGCAGTACTTC.

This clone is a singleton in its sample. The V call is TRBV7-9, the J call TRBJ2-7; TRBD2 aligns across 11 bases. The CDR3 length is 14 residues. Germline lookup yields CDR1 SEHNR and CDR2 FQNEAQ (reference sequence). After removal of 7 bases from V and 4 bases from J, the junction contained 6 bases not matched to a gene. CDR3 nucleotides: TGTGCCAGCATCACTAGCGGGAGTCCGTACGAGCAGTACTTC. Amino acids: CASITSGSPYEQYF.

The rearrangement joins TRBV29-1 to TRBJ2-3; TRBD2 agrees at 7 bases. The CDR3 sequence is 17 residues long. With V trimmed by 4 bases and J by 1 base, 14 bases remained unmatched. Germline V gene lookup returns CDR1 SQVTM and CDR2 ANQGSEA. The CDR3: CSVVSVSRTSGTDTQYF. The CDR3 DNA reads TGCAGCGTTGTTTCCGTTAGCCGCACTAGCGGCACAGATACGCAGTATTTT.

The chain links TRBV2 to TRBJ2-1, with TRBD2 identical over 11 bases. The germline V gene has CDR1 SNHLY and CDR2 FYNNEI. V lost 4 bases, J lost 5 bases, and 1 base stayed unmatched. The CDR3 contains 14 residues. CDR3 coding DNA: TGTGCCAGCAGTGGGGGACTAGCGGACAATGAGCAGTTCTTC. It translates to CASSGGLADNEQFF.

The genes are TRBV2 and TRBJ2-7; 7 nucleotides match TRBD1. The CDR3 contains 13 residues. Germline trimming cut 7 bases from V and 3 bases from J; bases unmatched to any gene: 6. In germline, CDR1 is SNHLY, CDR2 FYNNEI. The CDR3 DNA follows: TGTGCCAGCAACCGGGACAGCTACTACGAGCAGTACTTC. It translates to CASNRDSYYEQYF.

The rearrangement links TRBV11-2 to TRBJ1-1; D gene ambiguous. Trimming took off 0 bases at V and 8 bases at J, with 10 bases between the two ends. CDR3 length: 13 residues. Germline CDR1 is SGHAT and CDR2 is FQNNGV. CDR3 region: CASSLDQLREAFF. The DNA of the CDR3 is TGTGCCAGCAGCTTAGATCAGCTTAGGGAAGCTTTCTTT.